What follows are 13 T cell receptor beta chains derived from one specimen sequenced in a study of immune cell composition in non-small cell lung cancer. Normal lung sampling was at least 3 cm from the tumour, as distant as possible. The table came from immunoSEQ multiplex PCR; TCRdb's copy has only in-frame clones and leaves some out. Here the sample spans some 4,000 clones, more than 60% being singletons. Sequencing was performed on non-adjacent lung tissue. The receptors come from a human donor with non-small cell lung cancer.

The chain is built from TRBV6-5 and TRBJ1-6; the D is unclear. CDR3 length: 15 residues. Germline assignment: CDR1 MNHEY and CDR2 SVGAGI. V dropped 6 bases and J dropped 7 bases, with 16 bases sitting between them. CDR3: CASRPFAARNSPLHF. The CDR3 DNA is TGTGCCAGCAGGCCGTTCGCGGCCCGAAATTCACCCCTCCACTTT.

This chain uses TRBV2 with TRBJ2-2, with TRBD1 matching 7 bases. In germline, CDR1 is SNHLY, CDR2 FYNNEI. The J segment lost 3 bases and the V segment lost 6 bases, leaving 4 bases of the junction unmatched. The CDR3 has 14 amino acids. CDR3 in amino acids: CASRRDRDTGELFF. The CDR3 DNA is TGTGCCAGCAGACGTGACAGGGACACCGGGGAGCTGTTTTTT.

The J gene is TRBJ2-4, the V gene TRBV29-1; TRBD2 agrees at 9 bases. J gave up 0 bases and V 8 bases, and 14 bases lay outside the gene matches. CDR3 size: 17 residues. From germline, CDR1 is SQVTM and CDR2 ANQGSEA. CDR3 DNA sequence: TGCAGCCCCACAGGGGCGGGAGGGGATATAGCCAAAAACATTCAGTACTTC. Encoded protein: CSPTGAGGDIAKNIQYF.

The rearrangement links TRBV19 to TRBJ2-2; TRBD1 matches 7 bases. The germline V gene has CDR1 LNHDA and CDR2 SQIVND (reference sequence). The CDR3 length is 14 residues. J was trimmed by 2 bases and V by 6 bases; bases with no gene match: 3. DNA for the CDR3: TGTGCCAGTAGATCAGGGGGTAACACCGGGGAGCTGTTTTTT. It translates to CASRSGGNTGELFF.

The chain has TRBV5-4 and TRBJ1-6, with 8 bases that match TRBD1. Germline loops: CDR1 SGHNT, CDR2 YYREEE (reference sequence). J gave up 10 bases and V 3 bases, and 12 bases lay outside the gene matches. The CDR3 loop spans 16 amino acids. The CDR3 loop is CASSSSPTGVGSPLHF. The CDR3 DNA reads as TGTGCCAGCAGCTCGTCCCCGACAGGGGTCGGCTCACCCCTCCACTTT. Full variable domain (rest looked up from reference TRBV5-4 and TRBJ1-6): ETGVTQSPTHLIKTRGQQVTLRCSSQSGHNTVSWYQQALGQGPQFIFQYYREEENGRGNFPPRFSGLQFPNYSSELNVNALELDDSALYLCASSSSPTGVGSPLHFGNGTRLTVT.

The chain couples TRBV10-3 to TRBJ1-4, with 10 positions matching TRBD1. V shed 6 bases, J shed 8 bases, and the junction held 12 bases outside the gene matches. This CDR3 region has 16 residues. The germline V gene has CDR1 ENHRY and CDR2 SYGVKD. The CDR3 nucleotides are TGTGCCATCAGACCGGGACAGGGGTCCCCGCGGGAAAAACTGTTTTTT. The encoded protein is CAIRPGQGSPREKLFF.

The chain couples TRBV5-6 to TRBJ2-7, with a possible D match to TRBD2 (6 bases). The CDR3 runs 15 residues. Germline CDR1 SGHDT, CDR2 YYEEEE. Trimming took off 0 bases at V and 2 bases at J, with 12 bases between the two ends. The CDR3 spells CASSLVGGVTYEQYF. The CDR3 DNA reads as TGTGCCAGCAGCTTGGTAGGCGGGGTCACCTACGAGCAGTACTTC.

This clone was counted between two and nine times. This sequence joins TRBV19 and TRBJ1-2; a possible D gene is TRBD1 (5 bases). CDR1 and CDR2 (germline): LNHDA, SQIVND (reference sequence). Trimming removed 3 bases at V and 6 bases at J, with 17 bases between. The CDR3 consists of 15 residues. The CDR3 region has the DNA TGTGCCAGTAGTATCGGGACTCCTGGCCGTGATGGCTACACCTTC. It yields the protein CASSIGTPGRDGYTF.

This clone was recorded a few times. The chain joins TRBV6-5 to TRBJ2-4; D is possibly TRBD2 (6 bases). V lost 3 bases and J lost 0, with 12 bases in between. Germline-derived CDR1 and CDR2 are MNHEY and SVGAGI. The CDR3 totals 16 residues. The CDR3 is CASSYGGMGAKNIQYF. CDR3 bases: TGTGCCAGCAGTTATGGGGGGATGGGAGCCAAAAACATTCAGTACTTC.

This clone was detected once. The chain combines TRBV12-5 with TRBJ1-6; the match to TRBD1 covers 7 bases. Germline V gene data show CDR1 as LGHNT and CDR2 as FRNRAP. Trimming cost V 6 bases and J 7 bases; bases outside gene matches: 12. The CDR3 has 16 amino acids. Here the CDR3 reads CASGPTGTDNNSPLHF. CDR3 in DNA: TGTGCTAGTGGCCCTACCGGGACAGACAACAATTCACCCCTCCACTTT.

This clone was seen more than once but under ten times. The CDR3 loop is CASSLGGGYYTF. CDR3 coding DNA: TGCGCCAGCAGCTTGGGGGGAGGGTACTACACCTTC. The chain uses TRBV5-1 and TRBJ1-2, with unresolved D. The CDR3 is made up of 12 amino acids. Trimming left V 0 bases short and J 10 bases short, with 10 bases between. The V gene's germline CDR1 is SGHRS and CDR2 YFSETQ.

This chain links TRBV15 with TRBJ2-4; D remains unclear. The CDR3 loop spans 16 amino acids. Germline CDR1 LNHNV, CDR2 YYDKDF (reference sequence). The ends were cut back, 0 bases at V and 1 base at J, with 10 bases in the middle. The CDR3 coding sequence is TGTGCCACCAGCAGAGATATGACCAGGGCCAAAAACATTCAGTACTTC. Its translation: CATSRDMTRAKNIQYF.

V gene TRBV15 combines with J gene TRBJ1-5; D is unclear. Germline V gene sequence: CDR1 LNHNV, CDR2 YYDKDF (reference sequence). The CDR3 totals 13 residues. Trimming took off 5 bases at V and 6 bases at J, with 11 bases between the two ends. The DNA for the CDR3 is TGTGCCACCAGCTCCAGAACTAGTCAGCCCCAGCATTTT. Encoded protein: CATSSRTSQPQHF.